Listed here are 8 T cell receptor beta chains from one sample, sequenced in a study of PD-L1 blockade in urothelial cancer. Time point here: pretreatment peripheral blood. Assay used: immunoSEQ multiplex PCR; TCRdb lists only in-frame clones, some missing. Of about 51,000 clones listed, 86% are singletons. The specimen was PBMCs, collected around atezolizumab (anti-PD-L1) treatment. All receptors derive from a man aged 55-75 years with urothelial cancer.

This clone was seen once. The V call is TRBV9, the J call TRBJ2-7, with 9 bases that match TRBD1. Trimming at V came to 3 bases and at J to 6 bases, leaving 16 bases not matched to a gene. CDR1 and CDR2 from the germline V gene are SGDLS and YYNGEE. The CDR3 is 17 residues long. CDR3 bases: TGTGCCAGCAGCGGAGGTGCTCACAGGGGGCTAAAGGCCGAGCAGTACTTC. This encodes CASSGGAHRGLKAEQYF.

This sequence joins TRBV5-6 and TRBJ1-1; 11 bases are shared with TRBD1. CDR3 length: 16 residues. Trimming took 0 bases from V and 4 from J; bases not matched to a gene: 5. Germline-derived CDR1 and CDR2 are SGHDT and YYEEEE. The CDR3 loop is CASSLAYGTGGTEAFF. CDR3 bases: TGTGCCAGCAGCTTGGCCTATGGGACAGGGGGCACTGAAGCTTTCTTT.

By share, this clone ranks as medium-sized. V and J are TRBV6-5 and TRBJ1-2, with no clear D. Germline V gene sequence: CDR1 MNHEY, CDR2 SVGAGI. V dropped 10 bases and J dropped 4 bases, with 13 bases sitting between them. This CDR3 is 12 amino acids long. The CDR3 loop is CATAIPGYGYTF. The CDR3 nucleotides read TGTGCCACCGCGATTCCCGGCTATGGCTACACCTTC.

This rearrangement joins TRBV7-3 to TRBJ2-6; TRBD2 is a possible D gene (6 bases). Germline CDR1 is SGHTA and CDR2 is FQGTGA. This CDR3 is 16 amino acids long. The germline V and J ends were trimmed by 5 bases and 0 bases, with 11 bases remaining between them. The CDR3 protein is CASSHVGGSGANVLTF. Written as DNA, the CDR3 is TGTGCCAGCAGCCACGTCGGGGGCTCTGGGGCCAACGTCCTGACTTTC. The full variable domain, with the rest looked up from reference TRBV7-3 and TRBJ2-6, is GAGVSQTPSNKVTEKGKYVELRCDPISGHTALYWYRQSLGQGPEFLIYFQGTGAADDSGLPNDRFFAVRPEGSVSTLKIQRTERGDSAVYLCASSHVGGSGANVLTFGAGSRLTVL.

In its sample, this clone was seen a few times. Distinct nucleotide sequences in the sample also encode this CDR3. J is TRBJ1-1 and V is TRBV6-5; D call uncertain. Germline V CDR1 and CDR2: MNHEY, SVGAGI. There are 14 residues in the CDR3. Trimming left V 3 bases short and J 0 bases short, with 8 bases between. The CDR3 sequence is CASSYGLMNTEAFF. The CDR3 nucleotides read TGTGCCAGCAGTTATGGACTGATGAACACTGAAGCTTTCTTT.

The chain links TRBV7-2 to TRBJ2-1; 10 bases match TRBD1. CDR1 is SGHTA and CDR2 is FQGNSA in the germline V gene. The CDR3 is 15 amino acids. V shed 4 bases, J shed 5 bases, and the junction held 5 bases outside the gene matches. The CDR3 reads CASSWGTGVNNEQFF. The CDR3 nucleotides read TGTGCCAGCAGCTGGGGGACAGGGGTAAACAATGAGCAGTTCTTC.

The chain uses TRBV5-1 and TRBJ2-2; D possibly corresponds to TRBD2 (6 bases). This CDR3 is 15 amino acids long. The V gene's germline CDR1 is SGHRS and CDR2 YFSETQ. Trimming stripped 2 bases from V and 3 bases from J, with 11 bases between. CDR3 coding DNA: TGCGCCAGCAGCTTAGTTCGGGGGTACACCGGGGAGCTGTTTTTT. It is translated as CASSLVRGYTGELFF. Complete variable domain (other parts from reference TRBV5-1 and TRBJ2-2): KAGVTQTPRYLIKTRGQQVTLSCSPISGHRSVSWYQQTPGQGLQFLFEYFSETQRNKGNFPGRFSGRQFSNSRSEMNVSTLELGDSALYLCASSLVRGYTGELFFGEGSRLTVL.

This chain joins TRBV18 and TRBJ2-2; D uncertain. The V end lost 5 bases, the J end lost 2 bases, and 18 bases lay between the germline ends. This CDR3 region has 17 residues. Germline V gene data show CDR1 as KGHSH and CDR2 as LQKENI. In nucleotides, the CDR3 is TGTGCCAGCTCATCCCCCCCAGTTGGTCTTAACACCGGGGAGCTGTTTTTT. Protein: CASSSPPVGLNTGELFF. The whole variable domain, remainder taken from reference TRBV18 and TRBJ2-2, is NAGVMQNPRHLVRRRGQEARLRCSPMKGHSHVYWYRQLPEEGLKFMVYLQKENIIDESGMPKERFSAEFPKEGPSILRIQQVVRGDSAAYFCASSSPPVGLNTGELFFGEGSRLTVL.